This T cell receptor beta chain comes out of a study of T cell clonality in common variable immunodeficiency. General study results and limits: In common variable immunodeficiency, TCR beta chains reportedly carried fewer deletions and N-nucleotide insertions.

CDR1 MNHEY and CDR2 SVGEGT come from the germline V gene. The CDR3 has 15 residues. J gave up 1 base and V 2 bases, and 4 bases lay outside the gene matches. This clone was detected a few times. The antigen is undetermined. Coverage ceases 3 residues before the CDR3 finishes, and the germline J gene fills in the end. The repertoire was sequenced with immunoSEQ multiplex PCR; TCRdb's copy has only in-frame clones and lacks some. This sample carries fewer than 40,000 clones and no singletons, and 6.5% to 8% goes to the top ten. V gene TRBV6-2 or TRBV6-3 combines with J gene TRBJ2-7; 8 nucleotides match TRBD1. Sequenced sample: peripheral blood mononuclear cells. The TCR originated in a human donor with common variable immunodeficiency. The CDR3 here is CASSYAGTGSYEQYF. Partial CDR3 DNA: TGTGCCAGCAGTTACGCCGGGACAGGTTCCTACGAG.